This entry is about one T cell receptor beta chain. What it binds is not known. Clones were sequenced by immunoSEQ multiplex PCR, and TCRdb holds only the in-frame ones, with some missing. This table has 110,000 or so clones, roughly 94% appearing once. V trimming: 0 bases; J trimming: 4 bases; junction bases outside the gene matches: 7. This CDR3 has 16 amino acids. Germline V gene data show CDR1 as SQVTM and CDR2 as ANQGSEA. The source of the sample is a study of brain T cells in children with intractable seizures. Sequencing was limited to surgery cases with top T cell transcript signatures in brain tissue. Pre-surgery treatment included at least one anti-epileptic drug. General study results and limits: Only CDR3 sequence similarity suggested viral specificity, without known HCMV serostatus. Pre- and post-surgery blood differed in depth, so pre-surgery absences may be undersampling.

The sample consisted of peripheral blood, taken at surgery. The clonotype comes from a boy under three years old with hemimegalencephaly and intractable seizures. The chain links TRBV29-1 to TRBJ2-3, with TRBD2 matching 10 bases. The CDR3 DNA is TGCAGCGTTGAAGATCTTAGCGGGAGGCCCGCAGATACGCAGTATTTT. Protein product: CSVEDLSGRPADTQYF.